The clone carrying this T cell receptor (beta chain) showed up many times. The antigen is undetermined. This entry is derived from a study of T cells after yellow fever vaccination. Study-wide findings and caveats: The study re-detected most primary-vaccination clones after the booster (roughly 95% CD4, roughly 90% CD8). There was a small share of clonotypes that showed up in both the CD4 and CD8 compartments. Abundant clonotypes from the bulk population could have been carried over as contaminants into FACS-sorted repertoires.

As TCR cDNA was made by 5'RACE template switching, a universal primer site and UMIs were added. MiXCR, applied by TCRdb to the 5' RACE reads, yields one record per CDR3 protein. The sample holds about 240,000 distinct CDR3 sequences, roughly 4% seen once. V shed 8 bases, J shed 6 bases, and the junction held 12 bases outside the gene matches. The length of the CDR3 is 15 residues. Germline V gene data show CDR1 as MGHDK and CDR2 as SYGVNS. Specimen: PBMCs, collected 15 days after the yellow fever booster vaccination. This chain links TRBV25-1 with TRBJ2-1; 8 bases line up with TRBD2. The sequence came from a man between 18 and 35 years old who received the YFV17D yellow fever vaccine. The CDR3 DNA is TGTGCCAGCGAGGCCCCGGGGGGGCCGGGCAATGAGCAGTTCTTC. This encodes CASEAPGGPGNEQFF.